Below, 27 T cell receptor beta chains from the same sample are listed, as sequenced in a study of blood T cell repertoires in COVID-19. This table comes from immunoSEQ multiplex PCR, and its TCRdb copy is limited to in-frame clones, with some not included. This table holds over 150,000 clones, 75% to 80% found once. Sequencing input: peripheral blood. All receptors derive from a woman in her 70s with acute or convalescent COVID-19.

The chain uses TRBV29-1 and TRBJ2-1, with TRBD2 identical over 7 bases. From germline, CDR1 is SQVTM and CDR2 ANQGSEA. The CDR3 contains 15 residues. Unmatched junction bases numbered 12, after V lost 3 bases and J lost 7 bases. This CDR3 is CSVDGASGHGNEQFF. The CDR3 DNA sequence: TGCAGCGTTGATGGGGCTAGCGGACATGGGAATGAGCAGTTCTTC.

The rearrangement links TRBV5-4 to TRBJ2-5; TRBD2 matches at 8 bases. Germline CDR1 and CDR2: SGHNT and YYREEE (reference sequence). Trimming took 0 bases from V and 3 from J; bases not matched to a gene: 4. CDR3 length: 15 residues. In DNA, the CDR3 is TGTGCCAGCAGCTTGGCGGGGCGGGAGGAAGAGACCCAGTACTTC. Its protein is CASSLAGREEETQYF.

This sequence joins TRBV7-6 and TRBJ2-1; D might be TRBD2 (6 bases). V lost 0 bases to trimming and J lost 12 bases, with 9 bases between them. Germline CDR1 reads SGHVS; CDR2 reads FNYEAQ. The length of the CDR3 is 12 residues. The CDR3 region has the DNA TGTGCCAGCAGCTTAGCGAGCGGGCGGCAGTTCTTC. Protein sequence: CASSLASGRQFF.

The CDR3 reads CASSPGTGGHSWNEQFF. The CDR3 bases are TGTGCCAGCAGTCCCGGGACAGGGGGACATTCCTGGAATGAGCAGTTCTTC. The genes are TRBV7-6 and TRBJ2-1; 11 nucleotides line up with TRBD1. V lost 6 bases to trimming and J lost 7 bases; unmatched junction nucleotides: 14. This CDR3 comprises 17 residues. Germline V gene lookup returns CDR1 SGHVS and CDR2 FNYEAQ.

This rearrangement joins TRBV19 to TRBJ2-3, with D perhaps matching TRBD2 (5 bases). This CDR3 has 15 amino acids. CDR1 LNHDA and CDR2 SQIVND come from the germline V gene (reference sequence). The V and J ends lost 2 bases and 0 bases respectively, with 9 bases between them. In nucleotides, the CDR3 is TGTGCCAGTAGTATACTTGGCGGGAGCACAGATACGCAGTATTTT. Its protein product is CASSILGGSTDTQYF.

The CDR3 loop reads CAWRLAGGPKETQYF. The CDR3 DNA sequence: TGTGCCTGGAGACTAGCGGGAGGGCCGAAAGAGACCCAGTACTTC. The chain has TRBV30 and TRBJ2-5, with 13 nucleotides matching TRBD2. This CDR3 spans 15 amino acids. V was pared by 3 bases and J by 3 bases, with 4 bases of the junction left unmatched. Per germline, CDR1 GTSNPN and CDR2 SVGIG (reference sequence).

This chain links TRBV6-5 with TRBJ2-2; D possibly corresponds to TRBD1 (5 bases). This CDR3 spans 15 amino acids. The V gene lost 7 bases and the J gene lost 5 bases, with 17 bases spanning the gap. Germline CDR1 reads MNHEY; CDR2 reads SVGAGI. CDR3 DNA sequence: TGTGCCAGCAAGTTAGTCAGGGCTGAGACCGGGGAGCTGTTTTTT. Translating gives CASKLVRAETGELFF.

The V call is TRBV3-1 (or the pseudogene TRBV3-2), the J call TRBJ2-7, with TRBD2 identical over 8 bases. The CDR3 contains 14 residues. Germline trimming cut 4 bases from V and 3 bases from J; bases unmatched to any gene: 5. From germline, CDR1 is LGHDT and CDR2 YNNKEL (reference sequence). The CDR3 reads CASSPGTSIYEQYF. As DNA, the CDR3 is TGTGCCAGCAGCCCCGGGACTAGTATCTACGAGCAGTACTTC.

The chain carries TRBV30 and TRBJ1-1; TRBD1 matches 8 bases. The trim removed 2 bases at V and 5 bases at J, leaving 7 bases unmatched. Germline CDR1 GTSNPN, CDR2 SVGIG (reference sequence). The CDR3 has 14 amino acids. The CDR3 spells CAWSRQTGDTEAFF. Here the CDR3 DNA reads TGTGCCTGGAGTCGCCAGACAGGGGATACTGAAGCTTTCTTT.

The CDR3 region is CATRGGGARGEKLFF. CDR3 nucleotide sequence: TGTGCCACCAGAGGGGGGGGCGCTAGGGGAGAAAAACTGTTTTTT. The rearrangement joins TRBV24-1 to TRBJ1-4; D might be TRBD1 (6 bases). This CDR3 has 15 amino acids. Trimming removed 7 bases from V and 8 bases from J, with 19 bases in between. CDR1 and CDR2 (germline): KGHDR, SFDVKD.

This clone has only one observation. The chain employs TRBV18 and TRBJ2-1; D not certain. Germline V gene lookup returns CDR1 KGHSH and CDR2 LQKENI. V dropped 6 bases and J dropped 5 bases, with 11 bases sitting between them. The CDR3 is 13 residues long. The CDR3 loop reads CASSLLRDNEQFF. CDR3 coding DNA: TGTGCCAGCTCGCTCCTAAGAGACAATGAGCAGTTCTTC.

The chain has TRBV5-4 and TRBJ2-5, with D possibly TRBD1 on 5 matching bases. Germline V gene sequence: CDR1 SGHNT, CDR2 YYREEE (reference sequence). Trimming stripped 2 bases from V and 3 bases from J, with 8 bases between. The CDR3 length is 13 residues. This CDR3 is CASSFIGEETQYF. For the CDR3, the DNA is TGTGCCAGCAGCTTCATAGGGGAAGAGACCCAGTACTTC.

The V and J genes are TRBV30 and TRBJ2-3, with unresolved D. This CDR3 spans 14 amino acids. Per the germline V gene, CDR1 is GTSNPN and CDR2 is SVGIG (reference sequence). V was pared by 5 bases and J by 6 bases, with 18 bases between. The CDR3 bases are TGTGCCTGGGCCACGGGTCATCAAGCGGATACGCAGTATTTT. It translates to CAWATGHQADTQYF.

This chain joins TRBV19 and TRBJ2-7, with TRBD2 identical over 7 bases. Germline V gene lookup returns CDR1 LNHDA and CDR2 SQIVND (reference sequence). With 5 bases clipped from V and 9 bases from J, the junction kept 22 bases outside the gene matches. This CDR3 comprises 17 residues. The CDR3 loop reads CASSSRPGGREIIGQYF. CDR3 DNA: TGTGCCAGTAGTTCCCGGCCTGGCGGGCGGGAGATTATCGGGCAGTACTTC.

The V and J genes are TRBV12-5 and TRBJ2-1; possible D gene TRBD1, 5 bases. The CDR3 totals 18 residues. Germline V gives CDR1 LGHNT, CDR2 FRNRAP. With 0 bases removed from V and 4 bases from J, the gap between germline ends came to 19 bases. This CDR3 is CASGLVREGLGLYNEQFF. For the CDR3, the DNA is TGTGCTAGTGGTTTGGTAAGGGAAGGCCTGGGGCTTTACAATGAGCAGTTCTTC.

This CDR3 reads CSVARDIDSGANVLTF. CDR3 in DNA: TGCAGCGTTGCCCGGGACATCGACTCTGGGGCCAACGTCCTGACTTTC. This chain joins TRBV29-1 and TRBJ2-6; D might be TRBD1 (6 bases). This CDR3 is built from 16 residues. Germline lookup yields CDR1 SQVTM and CDR2 ANQGSEA. V gave up 4 bases and J gave up 0 bases, with 13 bases separating them.

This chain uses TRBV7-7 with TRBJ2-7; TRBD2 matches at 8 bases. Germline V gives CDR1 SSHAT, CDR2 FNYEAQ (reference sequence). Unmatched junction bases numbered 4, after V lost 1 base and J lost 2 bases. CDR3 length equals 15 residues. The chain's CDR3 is CASSLGPGLAYEQYF. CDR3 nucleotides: TGTGCCAGCAGCTTAGGGCCGGGACTAGCCTACGAGCAGTACTTC.

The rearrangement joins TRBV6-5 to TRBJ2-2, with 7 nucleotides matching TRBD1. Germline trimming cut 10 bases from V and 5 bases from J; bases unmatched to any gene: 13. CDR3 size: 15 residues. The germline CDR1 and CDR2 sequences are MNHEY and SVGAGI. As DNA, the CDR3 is TGTGCCACCAGGGGGTTAGGGGGCACGACCGGGGAGCTGTTTTTT. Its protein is CATRGLGGTTGELFF.

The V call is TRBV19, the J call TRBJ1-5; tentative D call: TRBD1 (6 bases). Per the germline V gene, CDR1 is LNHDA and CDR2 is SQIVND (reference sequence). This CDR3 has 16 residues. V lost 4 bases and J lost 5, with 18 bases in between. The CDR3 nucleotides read TGTGCCAGTAGTAGCCCCTCCGGCAGGGGCTATCAGCCCCAGCATTTT. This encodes CASSSPSGRGYQPQHF.

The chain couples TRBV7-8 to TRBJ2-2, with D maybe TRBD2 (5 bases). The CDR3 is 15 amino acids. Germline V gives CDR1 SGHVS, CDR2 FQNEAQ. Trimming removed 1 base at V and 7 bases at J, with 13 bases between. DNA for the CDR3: TGTGCCAGCAGCTTAGTACAGTCCGCGGGCGGGGAGCTGTTTTTT. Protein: CASSLVQSAGGELFF.

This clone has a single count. The CDR3 DNA sequence: TGTGCCAGCAGCGTAGGGACAGGCTCAACTAATGAAAAACTGTTTTTT. This gives the protein CASSVGTGSTNEKLFF. The chain employs TRBV9 and TRBJ1-4, with 7 bases matching TRBD1. In germline, CDR1 is SGDLS, CDR2 YYNGEE. The length of the CDR3 is 16 residues. Trimming at V came to 0 bases and at J to 0 bases, leaving 2 bases not matched to a gene.

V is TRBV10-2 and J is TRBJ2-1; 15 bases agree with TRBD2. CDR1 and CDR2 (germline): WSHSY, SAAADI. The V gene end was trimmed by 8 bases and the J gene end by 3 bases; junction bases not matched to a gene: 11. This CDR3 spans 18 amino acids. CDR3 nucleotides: TGCGCCAGCCAGGGACTAGCGGGAGGAAATTGGCTCTACAATGAGCAGTTCTTC. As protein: CASQGLAGGNWLYNEQFF.

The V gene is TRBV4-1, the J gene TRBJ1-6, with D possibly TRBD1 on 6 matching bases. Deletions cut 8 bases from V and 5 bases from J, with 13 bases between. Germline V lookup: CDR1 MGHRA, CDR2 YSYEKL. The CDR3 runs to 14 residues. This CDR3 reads CASSTGYDNSPLHF. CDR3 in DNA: TGCGCCAGCTCGACAGGTTACGATAATTCACCCCTCCACTTT.

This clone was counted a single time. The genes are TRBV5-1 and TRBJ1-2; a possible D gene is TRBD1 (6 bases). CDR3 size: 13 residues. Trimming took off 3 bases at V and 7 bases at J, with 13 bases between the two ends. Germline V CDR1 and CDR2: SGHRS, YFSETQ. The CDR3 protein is CASSSGANGGYTF. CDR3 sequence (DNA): TGCGCCAGCAGCTCAGGGGCAAACGGTGGCTACACCTTC.

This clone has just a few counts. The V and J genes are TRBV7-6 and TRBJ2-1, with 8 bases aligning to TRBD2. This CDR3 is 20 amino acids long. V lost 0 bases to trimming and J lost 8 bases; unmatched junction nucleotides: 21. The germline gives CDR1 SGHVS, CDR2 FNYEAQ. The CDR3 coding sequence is TGTGCCAGCAGCTTAGCGAGGCTAGCGGGCCCTTTCAGTCACGAGGATGAGCAGTTCTTC. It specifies CASSLARLAGPFSHEDEQFF.

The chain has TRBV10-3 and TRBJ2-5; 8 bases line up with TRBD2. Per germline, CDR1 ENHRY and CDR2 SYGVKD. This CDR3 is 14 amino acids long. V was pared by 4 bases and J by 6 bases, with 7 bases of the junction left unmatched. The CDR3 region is CAISVEAGVKTQYF. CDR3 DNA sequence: TGTGCCATCAGTGTGGAAGCGGGAGTAAAGACCCAGTACTTC.

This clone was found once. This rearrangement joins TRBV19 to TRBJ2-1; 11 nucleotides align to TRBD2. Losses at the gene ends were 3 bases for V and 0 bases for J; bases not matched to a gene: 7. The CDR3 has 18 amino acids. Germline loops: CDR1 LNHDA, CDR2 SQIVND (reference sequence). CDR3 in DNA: TGTGCCAGTAGTATGGAACTAGCGGGAGCCCTCTCCTACAATGAGCAGTTCTTC. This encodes CASSMELAGALSYNEQFF.